A single sample is the source of the 19 T cell receptor beta chains below, sequenced in a study of T-cell memory formation after mild COVID-19 (dated by TCRdb to the early 2020s). Library preparation used 5' RACE. These reads were obtained on an Illumina NovaSeq 6000. TCRdb itself trimmed the public reads at Q25 with fastp, ran MiXCR and retained productive beta chains. Each entry merges the rows of one CDR3 protein and shows their most common DNA and genes. The sample table contains around 320,000 distinct CDR3 sequences; only one count was recorded for 25% to 30% of them. The ten largest clonotypes hold roughly 13% of the sample. What was sequenced was PBMCs or a T cell subset sorted from them (not recorded which). The receptors originated from an adult woman who had mild COVID-19 (a few samples of this study predate the infection). The sample titles of this study are shuffled in the database, so cell type and time point are left out; the donor was told from shared clones.

The chain employs TRBV5-1 and TRBJ1-2; 7 nucleotides match TRBD1. The J segment lost 8 bases and the V segment lost 0 bases, leaving 10 bases of the junction unmatched. There are 15 residues in the CDR3. Per the germline V gene, CDR1 is SGHRS and CDR2 is YFSETQ. The CDR3 here is CASSLEQGEARGYTF. CDR3 DNA sequence: TGCGCCAGCAGCTTGGAGCAGGGGGAAGCGAGGGGCTACACCTTC.

This clonotype appeared a few times. The chain combines TRBV25-1 with TRBJ2-3, with D perhaps being TRBD1 or TRBD2 (5 bases each). V was trimmed by 0 bases and J by 3 bases, leaving 7 bases between them. The CDR3 is 14 residues long. Germline CDR1 reads MGHDK; CDR2 reads SYGVNS. CDR3 protein: CASSEYGGTDTQYF. Here the CDR3 DNA reads TGTGCCAGCAGTGAATATGGGGGAACAGATACGCAGTATTTT.

V and J are TRBV18 and TRBJ2-1; 11 bases match TRBD2. The CDR3 is 17 residues long. Germline loops: CDR1 KGHSH, CDR2 LQKENI. The J segment lost 2 bases and the V segment lost 0 bases, leaving 3 bases of the junction unmatched. The CDR3 DNA reads TGTGCCAGCTCACCACCGACGACTAGCGGGACCTACAATGAGCAGTTCTTC. It translates to CASSPPTTSGTYNEQFF.

This clonotype was observed a handful of times. The rearrangement links TRBV24-1 to TRBJ1-2; the D is unclear. CDR1 KGHDR and CDR2 SFDVKD come from the germline V gene. CDR3 size: 14 residues. Trimming left V 4 bases short and J 10 bases short, with 18 bases between. DNA for the CDR3: TGTGCCACCAGTGAGGGCACGGCTTACCAGCACTACACCTTC. Its translation: CATSEGTAYQHYTF.

The chain carries TRBV2 and TRBJ1-1; D is unresolved. CDR1 and CDR2 (germline): SNHLY, FYNNEI. Trimming removed 5 bases at V and 6 bases at J, with 4 bases between. The CDR3 is 10 amino acids. The CDR3 here is CASSPPEAFF. The CDR3 region has the DNA TGTGCCAGCAGTCCACCTGAAGCTTTCTTT.

This rearrangement joins TRBV18 to TRBJ2-5, with 8 bases fitting TRBD1. V trimming: 2 bases; J trimming: 3 bases; junction bases outside the gene matches: 2. The germline V gene encodes CDR1 KGHSH and CDR2 LQKENI. The CDR3 has 14 amino acids. CDR3: CASSPNRGEETQYF. The DNA for the CDR3 is TGTGCCAGCTCACCAAACAGGGGGGAAGAGACCCAGTACTTC.

The gene calls are TRBV20-1 and TRBJ2-3, with no clear D. The CDR3 contains 12 residues. V lost 0 bases and J 3 bases, leaving 4 bases between the germline ends. Germline CDR1 and CDR2: DFQATT and SNEGSKA (reference sequence). The CDR3 loop is CSARETTDTQYF. The CDR3 DNA sequence: TGCAGTGCTAGAGAGACTACAGATACGCAGTATTTT.

This clonotype is a singleton in its sample. The chain links TRBV30 to TRBJ1-1, with TRBD1 matching over 8 bases. Germline CDR1 and CDR2: GTSNPN and SVGIG (reference sequence). The J segment lost 8 bases and the V segment lost 4 bases, leaving 9 bases of the junction unmatched. This CDR3 spans 13 amino acids. CDR3 DNA sequence: TGTGCCTGGACGACAGGGGATGGGAGGGAAGCTTTCTTT. Protein: CAWTTGDGREAFF.

The chain uses TRBV7-2 and TRBJ1-5, with a possible D match to TRBD1 (5 bases). V was shortened by 4 bases and J by 7 bases, with 14 bases between the two germline ends. This CDR3 has 14 residues. Germline loops: CDR1 SGHTA, CDR2 FQGNSA. CDR3 protein: CASSSQRGWQPQHF. In DNA, the CDR3 is TGTGCCAGCAGCTCCCAAAGGGGCTGGCAGCCCCAGCATTTT.

This clonotype was counted a few times. This chain connects TRBV7-9 to TRBJ2-1, with 16 nucleotides matching TRBD2. CDR3 length: 22 amino acids. Per germline, CDR1 SEHNR and CDR2 FQNEAQ (reference sequence). With V trimmed by 5 bases and J by 1 base, 17 bases remained unmatched. CDR3 residues: CASSPTLGVGTSGRESYNEQFF. The CDR3 DNA follows: TGTGCCAGCAGCCCGACCTTGGGCGTAGGGACTAGCGGGAGGGAATCCTACAATGAGCAGTTCTTC.

Only a few counts were recorded for this clonotype. The chain couples TRBV20-1 to TRBJ1-5, with D possibly being TRBD1 (6 bases). Trimming shortened V by 6 bases and J by 7 bases, and 16 bases separated the two germline ends. The CDR3 loop spans 13 amino acids. Looked up from germline, CDR1 is DFQATT and CDR2 is SNEGSKA (reference sequence). The CDR3 spells CSAPQGRGQPQHF. CDR3 DNA sequence: TGCAGTGCACCCCAGGGGAGAGGGCAGCCCCAGCATTTT.

This clonotype was recorded a few times. This rearrangement joins TRBV4-3 to TRBJ2-5, with a possible D match to TRBD2 (6 bases). Trimming pared 1 base from V and 5 bases from J, leaving 20 bases between. Germline lookup yields CDR1 LGHNA and CDR2 YSLEER. CDR3 length: 17 amino acids. CDR3 nucleotide sequence: TGCGCCAGCAGCCAAGGAGGCCGTTCGGGGGTAATGGAGACCCAGTACTTC. This translates into CASSQGGRSGVMETQYF.

The V and J genes are TRBV20-1 and TRBJ2-1; 10 nucleotides align to TRBD1. CDR1 is DFQATT, CDR2 SNEGSKA, per germline (reference sequence). With 4 bases clipped from V and 9 bases from J, the junction kept 12 bases outside the gene matches. The CDR3 spans 15 residues. CDR3 nucleotide sequence: TGCAGTGCTATAACCGGGACAGGGGTTGTCGGTGAGCAGTTCTTC. Residues: CSAITGTGVVGEQFF.

This clonotype was counted at least ten times. V and J are TRBV10-3 and TRBJ2-3, with D unresolved. The CDR3 loop spans 17 amino acids. Trimming removed 8 bases at V and 2 bases at J, with 23 bases between. CDR1 and CDR2 (germline): ENHRY, SYGVKD. The CDR3 region has the DNA TGTGCCATCGCGGCTGCGCGGACCCGCGTGTTCACAGATACGCAGTATTTT. Its translation: CAIAAARTRVFTDTQYF.

CDR3 nucleotide sequence: TGTGCCAGCAGCCAAGACAGACGCACTGAAGCTTTCTTT. It specifies CASSQDRRTEAFF. V and J are TRBV3-1 and TRBJ1-1; D uncertain. This CDR3 spans 13 amino acids. V lost 0 bases and J 4 bases, leaving 6 bases between the germline ends. Germline loops: CDR1 LGHDT, CDR2 YNNKEL (reference sequence). Looking up the rest from reference TRBV3-1 and TRBJ1-1 gives the full variable domain: DTAVSQTPKYLVTQMGNDKSIKCEQNLGHDTMYWYKQDSKKFLKIMFSYNNKELIINETVPNRFSPKSPDKAHLNLHINSLELGDSAVYFCASSQDRRTEAFFGQGTRLTVV.

This clonotype was detected only a few times. The V gene is TRBV29-1, the J gene TRBJ2-6, with 16 bases matching TRBD2. The V and J ends lost 5 bases and 4 bases, in that order; junction bases with no gene match: 5. Germline loops: CDR1 SQVTM, CDR2 ANQGSEA. The CDR3 extends over 17 amino acids. CDR3 protein: CSVPGLAGGSGANVLTF. In DNA form, the CDR3 reads TGCAGCGTTCCGGGACTAGCGGGAGGGTCCGGGGCCAACGTCCTGACTTTC.

This clonotype was seen a handful of times. The rearrangement joins TRBV7-3 to TRBJ2-5; 8 bases match TRBD2. Germline V gene lookup returns CDR1 SGHTA and CDR2 FQGTGA. The trim removed 5 bases at V and 5 bases at J, leaving 7 bases unmatched. This CDR3 is built from 14 residues. CDR3 residues: CASSPGGPLETQYF. DNA of the CDR3: TGTGCCAGCAGCCCGGGGGGGCCCTTGGAGACCCAGTACTTC. Drawing the rest from reference TRBV7-3 and TRBJ2-5, the complete variable domain is GAGVSQTPSNKVTEKGKYVELRCDPISGHTALYWYRQSLGQGPEFLIYFQGTGAADDSGLPNDRFFAVRPEGSVSTLKIQRTERGDSAVYLCASSPGGPLETQYFGPGTRLLVL.

V is TRBV11-2 and J is TRBJ2-1; the D is unclear. Trimming shortened V by 6 bases and J by 6 bases, and 12 bases separated the two germline ends. Per germline, CDR1 SGHAT and CDR2 FQNNGV. CDR3 length: 13 residues. CDR3 loop: CASSRDPGNEQFF. CDR3 sequence (DNA): TGTGCCAGCAGTCGAGATCCGGGCAATGAGCAGTTCTTC.

The V call is TRBV20-1, the J call TRBJ2-5, with D perhaps being TRBD1 or TRBD2 (5 bases each). Trimming pared 3 bases from V and 4 bases from J, leaving 18 bases between. This CDR3 has 15 residues. Per germline, CDR1 DFQATT and CDR2 SNEGSKA (reference sequence). Written as DNA, the CDR3 is TGCAGTGCTAGGCTTCTTGGGGCTAGCAGAGAGACCCAGTACTTC. The encoded protein is CSARLLGASRETQYF.